This TCR beta chain was obtained from a study of T cell repertoires in ileal Crohn's disease. As for the study in general: Operated complications were stricturing disease (around 61%) and penetrating disease (about 40%). Overall study results and limits: All patients with clonality above 26.8% had endoscopic recurrence. High-frequency clones were more common in sorted CD8 than CD4 cells.

Produced via immunoSEQ multiplex PCR; TCRdb's table is partial and in-frame only. The sample consists of roughly 7,900 clones, approximately 92% of them appearing once. V lost 2 bases, J lost 6 bases, and 1 base stayed unmatched. The length of the CDR3 is 14 residues. In germline, CDR1 is MNHNY, CDR2 SVGAGI (reference sequence). Points on this clone: Its antigen is not identified.

J is TRBJ2-2 and V is TRBV6-6; TRBD2 agrees at 9 bases. This TCR came from an adult with Crohn's disease. Material: ileal tissue. Written as DNA, the CDR3 is TGTGCCAGCAGTTACGGCGGGAGGGCCGGGGAGCTGTTTTTT. This gives the protein CASSYGGRAGELFF.